One and the same sample provided the 21 T cell receptor beta chains below, sequenced in a study of shared clonotypes between healthy human individuals. TCRdb's copy holds only in-frame clones and misses some; the assay was immunoSEQ multiplex PCR. This sample carries roughly 2,300,000 clones, 92% of them seen once, and the ten largest clones take about 0.36%. Sequenced input: naive CD4+ T cells from PBMCs. Subset reported: CD45RA+ positively selected. Source of these receptors: a man aged 18 to 30 in good health. Some clones in this sample may be carry-over from other donors' samples.

This clone was detected only once. CDR3 sequence: CASSLGGRATDTQYF. For the CDR3, the DNA is TGCGCCAGCAGCTTAGGCGGGAGGGCCACAGATACGCAGTATTTT. This sequence joins TRBV5-1 and TRBJ2-3; 9 bases align to TRBD2. Germline V lookup: CDR1 SGHRS, CDR2 YFSETQ. V gave up 2 bases and J gave up 2 bases; unmatched junction bases: 3. The CDR3 runs to 15 residues. Full variable domain (outside the CDR3, taken from reference TRBV5-1 and TRBJ2-3): KAGVTQTPRYLIKTRGQQVTLSCSPISGHRSVSWYQQTPGQGLQFLFEYFSETQRNKGNFPGRFSGRQFSNSRSEMNVSTLELGDSALYLCASSLGGRATDTQYFGPGTRLTVL.

The rearrangement joins TRBV21-1 to TRBJ2-2; the D segment call TRBD2 is taken from the table without a DNA check. TRBV21-1 is a pseudogene locus. This CDR3 is 19 amino acids long. CDR3 DNA sequence: TGTGCCAGCAGCAAACAGGAACTAGCGGGAGGGCTCGACACCGGGGAGCTGTTTTTT. Amino acid sequence: CASSKQELAGGLDTGELFF.

V gene TRBV29-1 combines with J gene TRBJ2-7, with 7 bases fitting TRBD1. The germline V gene encodes CDR1 SQVTM and CDR2 ANQGSEA. The CDR3 is 14 amino acids. V lost 7 bases, J lost 0 bases, and 9 bases stayed unmatched. In DNA, the CDR3 is TGCAGCGCGCTAGCCCGGACAGGCTCCTACGAGCAGTACTTC. The encoded protein is CSALARTGSYEQYF.

The chain carries TRBV16 and TRBJ1-2; D is undetermined. Germline V gene lookup returns CDR1 KGHSY and CDR2 FQNENV. The CDR3 sequence is 15 residues long. V shed 1 base and J shed 2 bases, with 11 bases lying between them. CDR3 residues: CASSQLVRENYGYTF. The CDR3 coding sequence is TGTGCCAGCAGCCAATTAGTAAGAGAAAACTATGGCTACACCTTC.

The gene calls are TRBV28 and TRBJ1-4; TRBD1 is a possible D gene (6 bases). Deletions cut 1 base from V and 0 bases from J, with 18 bases between. Germline values: CDR1 MDHEN, CDR2 SYDVKM. There are 19 residues in the CDR3. The CDR3 DNA follows: TGTGCCAGCAGTTTATCGGAATGGAGGGGACAAGCAACTAATGAAAAACTGTTTTTT. It codes for CASSLSEWRGQATNEKLFF.

The chain joins TRBV29-1 to TRBJ1-4; D may be TRBD1 (6 bases). The CDR3 spans 14 residues. Trimming took off 7 bases at V and 0 bases at J, with 12 bases between the two ends. CDR1 is SQVTM, CDR2 ANQGSEA, per germline. DNA for the CDR3: TGCAGCGGATCACAGGGTGCAACTAATGAAAAACTGTTTTTT. It codes for CSGSQGATNEKLFF.

The chain is built from TRBV7-2 and TRBJ1-5; D uncertain. Trimming cost V 4 bases and J 2 bases, with 18 bases left between them. CDR3 size: 17 residues. Per the germline V gene, CDR1 is SGHTA and CDR2 is FQGNSA. CDR3 sequence reads: CASSSPSGRVGNQPQHF. Here the CDR3 DNA reads TGTGCCAGCAGCTCCCCCTCGGGGAGAGTTGGCAATCAGCCCCAGCATTTT.

This clone came up once. This sequence joins TRBV2 and TRBJ1-1; possible D gene TRBD1, 6 bases. This CDR3 comprises 14 residues. With 6 bases removed from V and 2 bases from J, the gap between germline ends came to 13 bases. Germline values: CDR1 SNHLY, CDR2 FYNNEI. The CDR3 DNA reads TGTGCCAGCAGCCGGGACACAGCAAACACTGAAGCTTTCTTT. Protein sequence: CASSRDTANTEAFF.

The V gene is TRBV2, the J gene TRBJ1-1; a weak D match, TRBD1 (5 bases). CDR3 size: 14 residues. Germline CDR1 and CDR2: SNHLY and FYNNEI. V was trimmed by 4 bases and J by 1 base, leaving 10 bases between them. Here the CDR3 DNA reads TGTGCCAGCAGTGGGGGCCAGGCGAACACTGAAGCTTTCTTT. It is translated as CASSGGQANTEAFF.

This sequence joins TRBV2 and TRBJ2-1; D might be TRBD2 (5 bases). The CDR3 is 12 amino acids. V lost 9 bases to trimming and J lost 9 bases, with 15 bases between them. Germline V CDR1 and CDR2: SNHLY, FYNNEI. The CDR3 reads CASWETTIEQFF. CDR3 bases: TGTGCCAGTTGGGAGACTACCATTGAGCAGTTCTTC.

V gene TRBV6-1 combines with J gene TRBJ2-7; 7 bases align to TRBD1. Germline V CDR1 and CDR2: MNHNS, SASEGT. The CDR3 consists of 15 residues. The trim removed 5 bases at V and 3 bases at J, leaving 10 bases unmatched. The DNA of the CDR3 is TGTGCCAGCAGTCCAAAATGGGGACAGATCTACGAGCAGTACTTC. Translation gives CASSPKWGQIYEQYF.

This chain joins TRBV4-2 and TRBJ1-1, with unresolved D. CDR3 size: 13 residues. V was cut by 0 bases and J by 10 bases, with 12 bases left in between. From germline, CDR1 is LGHNA and CDR2 YNFKEQ. The CDR3 protein is CASSQEMNIGAFF. CDR3 coding DNA: TGTGCCAGCAGCCAAGAGATGAACATAGGAGCTTTCTTT.

V usage is TRBV7-2 and J usage is TRBJ2-1; TRBD1 or TRBD2 may be the D gene (5 bases each). Germline V gene lookup returns CDR1 SGHTA and CDR2 FQGNSA. The CDR3 is 12 residues long. V lost 10 bases and J lost 0, with 7 bases in between. The CDR3 region is CATGSSYNEQFF. Written as DNA, the CDR3 is TGTGCCACAGGGAGCTCCTACAATGAGCAGTTCTTC.

The CDR3: CASSGGQITTPGEAFF. Here the CDR3 DNA reads TGTGCCAGCAGTGGGGGACAGATAACCACACCCGGCGAAGCTTTCTTT. The chain employs TRBV6-6 and TRBJ1-1; 7 bases align to TRBD1. Germline CDR1 is MNHNY and CDR2 is SVGAGI (reference sequence). CDR3 length: 16 amino acids. Unmatched junction bases numbered 17, after V lost 5 bases and J lost 8 bases.

V gene TRBV28 combines with J gene TRBJ1-1, with D maybe TRBD1 (6 bases). The germline V gene has CDR1 MDHEN and CDR2 SYDVKM. The CDR3 contains 14 residues. Trimming shortened V by 7 bases and J by 1 base, and 13 bases separated the two germline ends. DNA of the CDR3: TGTGCCAGCATTCCCGGGACAAAGAACACTGAAGCTTTCTTT. Its protein is CASIPGTKNTEAFF.

The chain couples TRBV7-3 to TRBJ2-3; D may be TRBD1 (6 bases). CDR3 length: 16 amino acids. Germline assignment: CDR1 SGHTA and CDR2 FQGTGA. V lost 2 bases, J lost 0 bases, and 12 bases lay in between. CDR3 bases: TGTGCCAGCAGCTTATTCGACAGGACTAGCACAGATACGCAGTATTTT. The encoded protein is CASSLFDRTSTDTQYF.

V usage is TRBV28 and J usage is TRBJ1-2; maybe TRBD1 (5 bases). The CDR3 extends over 14 amino acids. CDR1 and CDR2 from the germline V gene are MDHEN and SYDVKM. V was shortened by 3 bases and J by 4 bases, with 12 bases between the two germline ends. The CDR3 loop reads CASSLGGVIYGYTF. The CDR3 bases are TGTGCCAGCAGTTTGGGGGGGGTTATCTATGGCTACACCTTC.

In this sample, this clone turned up a few times. The rearrangement links TRBV7-3 to TRBJ2-2, with D tentatively TRBD2 (5 bases). In germline, CDR1 is SGHTA, CDR2 FQGTGA. Trimming stripped 4 bases from V and 4 bases from J, with 7 bases between. CDR3 length: 13 residues. CDR3 loop: CASSSTITGELFF. The CDR3 DNA reads as TGTGCCAGCAGCTCGACTATCACCGGGGAGCTGTTTTTT.

The chain employs TRBV4-2 and TRBJ2-2; no reliable D call. Germline-derived CDR1 and CDR2 are LGHNA and YNFKEQ. The CDR3 has 19 amino acids. V shed 5 bases and J shed 9 bases, with 31 bases lying between them. The CDR3 here is CASSDQKMGMAGGYRELFF. In DNA, the CDR3 is TGTGCCAGCAGCGATCAAAAAATGGGAATGGCCGGTGGGTACCGGGAGCTGTTTTTT.

On this clone: Distinct nucleotide sequences in the sample also encode this CDR3. The J gene is TRBJ2-1, the V gene TRBV5-1; no definite D call. V lost 2 bases and J lost 0, with 9 bases in between. From germline, CDR1 is SGHRS and CDR2 YFSETQ. The CDR3 loop spans 15 amino acids. DNA of the CDR3: TGCGCCAGCAGCTTTCAGGCAAGCTCCTACAATGAGCAGTTCTTC. It specifies CASSFQASSYNEQFF.

The chain is built from TRBV30 and TRBJ1-4; D unclear. Trimming shortened V by 1 base and J by 0 bases, and 18 bases separated the two germline ends. Germline V CDR1 and CDR2: GTSNPN, SVGIG (reference sequence). This CDR3 is built from 18 residues. For the CDR3, the DNA is TGTGCCTGGAGTGGGCGTATGCGGCTCACAGCAACTAATGAAAAACTGTTTTTT. The encoded protein is CAWSGRMRLTATNEKLFF.